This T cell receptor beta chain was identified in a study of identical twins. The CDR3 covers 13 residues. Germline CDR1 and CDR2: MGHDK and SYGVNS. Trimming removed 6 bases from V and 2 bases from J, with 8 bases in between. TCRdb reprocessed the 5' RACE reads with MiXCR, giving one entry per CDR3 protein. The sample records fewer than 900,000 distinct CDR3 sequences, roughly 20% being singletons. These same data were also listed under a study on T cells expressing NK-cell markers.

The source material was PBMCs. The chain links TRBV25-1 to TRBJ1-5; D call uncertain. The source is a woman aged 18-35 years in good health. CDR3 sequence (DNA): TGTGCCAGCAGAGGGTACGGCAATCAGCCCCAGCATTTT. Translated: CASRGYGNQPQHF.